A single sample is the source of the 12 T cell receptor beta chains below, sequenced in a study of blood T cell repertoires in COVID-19. The protocol was immunoSEQ multiplex PCR, while the TCRdb copy is restricted to in-frame clones and leaves out a portion. The sample yields about 220,000 clones, around three quarters seen once. Material for sequencing was peripheral blood. These receptors originate from a woman aged 70-85 years with acute or convalescent COVID-19.

The gene calls are TRBV2 and TRBJ1-1; possibly TRBD1 for D (5 bases). CDR3 size: 10 residues. Germline V lookup: CDR1 SNHLY, CDR2 FYNNEI. The CDR3 protein is CATRGTEAFF. The CDR3, as DNA: TGTGCTACTCGGGGGACTGAAGCTTTCTTT.

This chain connects TRBV18 to TRBJ1-3; maybe TRBD1 (5 bases). Deletions cut 3 bases from V and 1 base from J, with 10 bases between. The CDR3 contains 15 residues. CDR1 is KGHSH and CDR2 is LQKENI in the germline V gene. As DNA, the CDR3 is TGTGCCAGCTCACCGGGTGCAGGGTCTGGAAACACCATATATTTT. Its protein product is CASSPGAGSGNTIYF.

This chain links TRBV6-5 with TRBJ1-1, with 7 bases matching TRBD1. The CDR3 is 11 residues long. The V segment lost 10 bases and the J segment 6 bases; nucleotides outside the gene matches: 5. CDR1 and CDR2 (germline): MNHEY, SVGAGI. The CDR3 reads CATNRGAEAFF. In DNA form, the CDR3 reads TGTGCCACAAACAGGGGTGCTGAAGCTTTCTTT.

In this sample, this clone turned up once. This chain connects TRBV19 to TRBJ1-5; TRBD1 matches 7 bases. Germline lookup yields CDR1 LNHDA and CDR2 SQIVND (reference sequence). With V trimmed by 2 bases and J by 6 bases, 7 bases remained unmatched. This CDR3 has 15 amino acids. The CDR3 DNA reads TGTGCCAGTAGTATAATCGGGACAGACAGTCAGCCCCAGCATTTT. Protein product: CASSIIGTDSQPQHF.

V gene TRBV5-6 combines with J gene TRBJ2-7; D remains unclear. CDR1 SGHDT and CDR2 YYEEEE come from the germline V gene. This CDR3 comprises 12 residues. The V gene lost 0 bases and the J gene lost 3 bases, with 4 bases spanning the gap. DNA for the CDR3: TGTGCCAGCAGCTTGGCTAGCTACGAGCAGTACGTC. Translating it yields CASSLASYEQYV.

The genes are TRBV19 and TRBJ2-2; the match to TRBD2 covers 8 bases. The V gene's germline CDR1 is LNHDA and CDR2 SQIVND (reference sequence). The V gene end was trimmed by 5 bases and the J gene end by 5 bases; junction bases not matched to a gene: 4. The CDR3 is 14 residues long. CDR3 DNA: TGTGCCAGTAGTTTAGCGGGGAGGACCGGGGAGCTGTTTTTT. Amino acid sequence: CASSLAGRTGELFF.

In this sample, this clone turned up a few times. The chain employs TRBV2 and TRBJ2-6; 9 bases agree with TRBD1. Germline lookup yields CDR1 SNHLY and CDR2 FYNNEI. The CDR3 length is 20 residues. Unmatched junction bases numbered 10, after V lost 1 base and J lost 0 bases. The DNA for the CDR3 is TGTGCCAGCAGTGAAGAAAAGGACAGGGGTCAGAGCTCTGGGGCCAACGTCCTGACTTTC. It codes for CASSEEKDRGQSSGANVLTF.

The genes are TRBV5-1 and TRBJ1-1, with D hard to call. V gave up 0 bases and J gave up 0 bases, with 12 bases separating them. There are 16 residues in the CDR3. Germline V CDR1 and CDR2: SGHRS, YFSETQ. In nucleotides, the CDR3 is TGCGCCAGCAGCTTGGGCGCAGGCAACTTGAACACTGAAGCTTTCTTT. It yields the protein CASSLGAGNLNTEAFF.

This chain uses TRBV7-2 with TRBJ2-1; 11 positions agree with TRBD2. The germline CDR1 and CDR2 sequences are SGHTA and FQGNSA. The V and J ends lost 5 bases and 7 bases, in that order; junction bases with no gene match: 10. This CDR3 region has 16 residues. For the CDR3, the DNA is TGTGCCAGCAGCCCGCGAGTTAGCGGGGGGGGAAATGAGCAGTTCTTC. Amino acids: CASSPRVSGGGNEQFF.

The V and J genes are TRBV7-9 and TRBJ2-5; TRBD2 might be the D (5 bases). Germline-derived CDR1 and CDR2 are SEHNR and FQNEAQ (reference sequence). CDR3 length: 14 amino acids. Deletions cut 5 bases from V and 5 bases from J, with 15 bases between. The CDR3 DNA reads TGTGCCAGCAGCCAGGACTTCTTAACCGAGACCCAGTACTTC. Amino acid sequence: CASSQDFLTETQYF.

The chain employs TRBV7-2 and TRBJ1-5; D call uncertain. CDR3 size: 13 residues. CDR1 SGHTA and CDR2 FQGNSA come from the germline V gene. V gave up 5 bases and J gave up 7 bases, with 12 bases separating them. The CDR3 DNA sequence: TGTGCCAGCAGCGCCCAGCCGGGGCAGCCCCAGCATTTT. The encoded protein is CASSAQPGQPQHF.

The chain carries TRBV5-1 and TRBJ2-2, with 9 bases matching TRBD1. The CDR3 runs 13 residues. V was clipped by 4 bases and J by 5 bases; unmatched bases: 0. Germline values: CDR1 SGHRS, CDR2 YFSETQ. The CDR3 region is CASSGQGTGELFF. In DNA, the CDR3 is TGCGCCAGCAGCGGACAGGGGACCGGGGAGCTGTTTTTT.